This T cell receptor (beta chain) came from a study of PD-1 blockade in mismatch repair-deficient tumors. Study context: All were previously treated, progressing patients with 11 to 13 mismatch repair-deficient cancer types.

Germline V gene data show CDR1 as SGHDT and CDR2 as YYEEEE. V trimming: 4 bases; J trimming: 2 bases; junction bases outside the gene matches: 10. The length of the CDR3 is 17 residues. Broader study findings: Tumor-resident clones, often absent from pretreatment blood, expanded after pembrolizumab and then contracted.

Generated by immunoSEQ multiplex PCR, the TCRdb table keeps only in-frame clones and is missing some. The table includes some 110,000 clones, about 74% detected once. With regard to this clone: Its antigen remains unidentified.

TCR sequencing covered a few patients who responded to pembrolizumab. This receptor was obtained from an adult with mismatch repair-deficient cancer. Sequencing was performed on peripheral blood, taken roughly 13 months after starting pembrolizumab. This sequence joins TRBV5-6 and TRBJ2-2, with 8 bases that match TRBD2. CDR3 sequence: CASSPGGLYPNTGELFF. The CDR3 nucleotides read TGTGCCAGCAGCCCGGGAGGGCTATATCCAAACACCGGGGAGCTGTTTTTT.